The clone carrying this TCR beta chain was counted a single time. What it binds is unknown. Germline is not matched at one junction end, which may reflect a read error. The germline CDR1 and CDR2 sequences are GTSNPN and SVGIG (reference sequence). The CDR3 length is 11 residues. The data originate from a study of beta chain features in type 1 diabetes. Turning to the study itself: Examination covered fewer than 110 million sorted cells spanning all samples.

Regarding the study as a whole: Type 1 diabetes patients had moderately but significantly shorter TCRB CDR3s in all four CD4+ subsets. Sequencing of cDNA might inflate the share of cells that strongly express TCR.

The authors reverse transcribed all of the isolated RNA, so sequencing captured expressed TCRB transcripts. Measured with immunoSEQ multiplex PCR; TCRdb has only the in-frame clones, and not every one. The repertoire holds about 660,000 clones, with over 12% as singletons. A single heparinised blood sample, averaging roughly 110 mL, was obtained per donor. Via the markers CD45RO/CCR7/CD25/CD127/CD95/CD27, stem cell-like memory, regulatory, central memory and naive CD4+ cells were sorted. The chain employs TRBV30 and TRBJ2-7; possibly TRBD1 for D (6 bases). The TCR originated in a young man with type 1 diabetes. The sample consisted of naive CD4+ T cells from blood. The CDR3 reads CAWIGTGSSLF. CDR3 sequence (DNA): TGTGCCTGGATAGGAACAGGGTCCTCTCTCTTC.